This T cell receptor beta chain was retrieved from a study of post-analysis software for immune sequencing data (dated by TCRdb to the mid-2010s). Context from the whole study: Recorded disease courses included relapsing-remitting, secondary progressive and progressive-relapsing multiple sclerosis, with some patients lacking subtype annotation. Patient repertoires were compared against 10 to 12 previously published healthy control repertoires from donors aged about 6 to 26 years. A subset of samples was prepared in parallel using single-end sample barcoding, then pooled and co-amplified after Illumina adapter ligation.

There are a few counts of this clonotype. Its antigen is still unknown. At one of its ends the junction is not consistent with the germline gene, which may arise from a read error. To demonstrate the VDJtools post-analysis software, TCR beta repertoires were profiled from the peripheral blood of 10 to 15 young patients with multiple sclerosis. The multiple sclerosis patients were children and adolescents between roughly 6 and 17 years of age. The paper as a whole reports these results and caveats: Normalized Chao1 diversity was significantly lower in multiple sclerosis patients than controls, suggesting substantial peripheral T-cell clonal expansion. Strong co-clustering of samples prepared in the same batch was shown by direct clustering with F measure, prompting a batch-effect correction. The multiple sclerosis patient group was slightly younger than the control group. Roughly 5 TRBV segments, including TRBV5-6, TRBV5-1 and TRBV20-1, were significantly more frequent in patients than controls.

Library method: PCR. TCRdb lists the instrument as Illumina HiSeq 2500. Unique molecular identifiers were incorporated into TCR beta cDNA libraries to reduce PCR and sequencing biases. Every 1 to 10 million input T cells yielded 500,000 or so cDNA molecules, meaning each molecule approximated one T cell. The patient libraries were prepared and sequenced with the same protocol used for the earlier healthy control dataset. Samples belonging to the same batch were prepared together, multiplexed and sequenced on a shared HiSeq lane. Per the original workflow: Raw barcoded reads were processed with MIGEC, and single-read molecular identifier groups were discarded before consensus assembly and CDR3 extraction. Clonotype tables were post-analysed with VDJtools, normalizing diversity by down-sampling all datasets to the smallest sample size. In repertoire overlap clustering, CDR3 amino acid sequences, but not nucleotide sequences, were matched to correct batch-related cross-sample contamination. TCRdb reworked the public reads: Q25 trimming with fastp, MiXCR clone assembly, productive beta chains retained. Duplicate CDR3 protein sequences are folded into a single record with the most common DNA and genes. These V and J calls rely on TCRdb rather than the paper's analysis. Across this sample there are some 890,000 distinct CDR3 sequences, with roughly 50% seen only once. Approximately 4.5% of the sample comes from the top ten.

The CDR3 numbers 17 residues from cysteine through phenylalanine. Only the CDR3 region is kept as DNA, spanning 51 bases read in frame from base 1. Per the germline V gene, SGDLS is the CDR1 and YYNGEE is the CDR2. The source of this sequence is a girl aged 5-17 years with multiple sclerosis. The V gene is TRBV9 and the J gene is TRBJ2-1; the central 12 bases match TRBD2. The sequencing input was blood. The CDR3 protein is CASSTRLAGAIYNGQFF. The nucleotide sequence is TGTGCCAGCAGCACCCGACTAGCGGGGGCCATCTACAATGGGCAGTTCTTC.